This paragraph reports one T cell receptor (beta chain). Within the sample, other DNA sequences also encode this same CDR3. This record comes from a study of blood T cell repertoires in COVID-19. V shed 4 bases and J 1 base; nucleotides not matched to a gene: 5. Germline lookup yields CDR1 SGDLS and CDR2 YYNGEE. This CDR3 is 15 amino acids long. TCRdb keeps only in-frame clones here, not all; method: immunoSEQ multiplex PCR. In the table there are more than 85,000 clones, around 76% of which are singletons. Sequencing was performed on peripheral blood. This rearrangement joins TRBV9 to TRBJ2-1; TRBD1 agrees at 7 bases. The receptor's source is a woman between 65 and 79 years old with acute or convalescent COVID-19. The DNA of the CDR3 is TGTGCCAGCAGCCCCCGGGACAGATCCTACAATGAGCAGTTCTTC. Translation: CASSPRDRSYNEQFF.